Listed here are 13 T cell receptor beta chains from one sample, sequenced in a study of cytomegalovirus exposure and HLA in healthy donors. The PCR contained 60 Vbeta and 13 Jbeta primers. Clones were read by immunoSEQ multiplex PCR, and TCRdb kept only the in-frame ones, dropping some. The sample carries 130,000 or so clones, roughly 75% recorded once. Sequences were obtained from PBMCs. All receptors derive from a man in his forties or fifties in good health and CMV-seronegative.

For this clone: The junction does not match germline at one end; this may be a read error. V is TRBV7-9 and J is TRBJ2-4; a weak D match, TRBD2 (6 bases). Germline CDR1 reads SEHNR; CDR2 reads FQNEAQ (reference sequence). The length of the CDR3 is 18 residues. DNA for the CDR3: TGTTCCAGCAGCTTAAGGGAGGTGTTCGGAATAGCCAAAAACATTCAGTACTTC. It translates to CSSSLREVFGIAKNIQYF.

The chain couples TRBV11-2 to TRBJ2-2; D may be TRBD2 (6 bases). In germline, CDR1 is SGHAT, CDR2 FQNNGV. The CDR3 consists of 14 residues. V lost 1 base and J 9 bases, leaving 12 bases between the germline ends. The CDR3 nucleotides are TGTGCCAGCAGCTTAGTGAGGGGAGGAAGGGAGCTGTTTTTT. Encoded protein: CASSLVRGGRELFF.

This chain uses TRBV9 with TRBJ2-1, with 9 bases that match TRBD1. V dropped 9 bases and J dropped 5; count of bases not matched to a gene: 9. CDR1 SGDLS and CDR2 YYNGEE come from the germline V gene. This CDR3 is built from 14 residues. The CDR3 loop is CATGRGTGNNEQFF. The CDR3 DNA reads TGTGCCACGGGGCGGGGGACAGGGAACAATGAGCAGTTCTTC.

This chain connects TRBV4-3 to TRBJ2-1; 7 bases are shared with TRBD1. Germline V gene lookup returns CDR1 LGHNA and CDR2 YSLEER. The CDR3 has 17 amino acids. After removal of 0 bases from V and 3 bases from J, the junction contained 8 bases not matched to a gene. The CDR3 region has the DNA TGCGCCAGCAGCCAAGACCTGACAGGGAGTGGCTACAATGAGCAGTTCTTC. Translation: CASSQDLTGSGYNEQFF.

The chain has TRBV5-4 and TRBJ2-7, with no clear D. V lost 4 bases, J lost 2 bases, and 13 bases lay in between. The CDR3 is made up of 14 amino acids. The germline gives CDR1 SGHNT, CDR2 YYREEE (reference sequence). For the CDR3, the DNA is TGTGCCAGCAGCCCCATGTTTGGCCCCTACGAGCAGTACTTC. It yields the protein CASSPMFGPYEQYF.

This chain links TRBV7-2 with TRBJ2-4, with TRBD2 identical over 7 bases. The germline CDR1 and CDR2 sequences are SGHTA and FQGNSA. This CDR3 has 19 amino acids. V trimming: 4 bases; J trimming: 3 bases; junction bases outside the gene matches: 18. The CDR3 nucleotides read TGTGCCAGCAGCTCCCAGGGCGGGGGAGCTCTGGGGGTCAAAAACATTCAGTACTTC. Amino acids: CASSSQGGGALGVKNIQYF.

This clone was seen only once. The V call is TRBV7-9, the J call TRBJ2-1, with D perhaps TRBD2 (7 bases). Germline V gives CDR1 SEHNR, CDR2 FQNEAQ (reference sequence). The CDR3 loop spans 16 amino acids. The V gene lost 1 base and the J gene lost 1 base, with 11 bases spanning the gap. The DNA for the CDR3 is TGTGCCAGCAGCTTAGGCGGGGGCCGTTCCTACAATGAGCAGTTCTTC. It is translated as CASSLGGGRSYNEQFF.

The chain is built from TRBV11-2 and TRBJ1-2, with D unresolved. From germline, CDR1 is SGHAT and CDR2 FQNNGV. The V and J ends lost 1 base and 0 bases respectively, with 6 bases between them. The CDR3 length is 14 residues. The CDR3 DNA reads TGTGCCAGCAGCTTAGCTTTGTCTAACTATGGCTACACCTTC. It is translated as CASSLALSNYGYTF.

The genes are TRBV6-4 and TRBJ2-6, with D perhaps matching TRBD2 (5 bases). The length of the CDR3 is 14 residues. The germline V gene encodes CDR1 MRHNA and CDR2 SNTAGT. Deletions cut 8 bases from V and 2 bases from J, with 10 bases between. The CDR3 nucleotides read TGTGCCAGCGCTACCGGGGCTGGGGCCAACGTCCTGACTTTC. Its protein product is CASATGAGANVLTF.

V is TRBV6-5 and J is TRBJ1-1; TRBD1 matches at 9 bases. Trimming at V came to 7 bases and at J to 5 bases, leaving 11 bases not matched to a gene. Germline CDR1 is MNHEY and CDR2 is SVGAGI. The CDR3 has 15 amino acids. This CDR3 reads CASNKQGARATEAFF. The DNA for the CDR3 is TGTGCCAGCAACAAACAGGGGGCGCGGGCTACTGAAGCTTTCTTT.

The chain joins TRBV6-6 to TRBJ2-1, with 7 bases matching TRBD1. CDR1 is MNHNY, CDR2 SVGAGI, per germline (reference sequence). J lost 2 bases, V lost 8 bases, and 3 bases had no gene match. The CDR3 has 13 amino acids. CDR3 protein: CASQGVTYNEQFF. Here the CDR3 DNA reads TGTGCCAGCCAGGGGGTGACCTACAATGAGCAGTTCTTC.

The V gene is TRBV29-1, the J gene TRBJ2-7, with 8 nucleotides matching TRBD1. The better agreement between TRBJ2-5 and the DNA end casts doubt on the J call. Germline values: CDR1 SQVTM, CDR2 ANQGSEA. The CDR3 has 12 residues. The CDR3 loop is CSGQGPEETQYF. CDR3 coding DNA: TGCAGCGGACAGGGGCCCGAAGAGACCCAGTACTTC.

Note on this clone: The germline gene is not matched at one end of the junction; a read error may be the cause. The chain employs TRBV7-9 and TRBJ2-7; the D is unclear. From germline, CDR1 is SEHNR and CDR2 FQNEAQ (reference sequence). This CDR3 spans 11 amino acids. The CDR3 DNA is TGTGCCAGCAGCGCCGACACCACTGATCATTTC. It specifies CASSADTTDHF.